This T cell receptor beta chain comes out of a study of T cell responses to AZD1222 COVID-19 vaccine. Study-wide results and limits: Epitopes outside B.1.351 and B.1.1.7 mutated regions reportedly drew nearly half of spike TCRs.

The CDR3 sequence is 13 residues long. V was cut by 4 bases and J by 1 base, with 7 bases left in between. Germline V gene lookup returns CDR1 SGHTA and CDR2 FQGTGA. Generated by immunoSEQ multiplex PCR, the TCRdb table keeps only in-frame clones and is missing some. The data contain some 98,000 clones, roughly 83% of them singletons. Regarding this clone: Its specificity is unknown. The sample has other DNA sequences that encode this CDR3 too.

The rearrangement links TRBV7-3 to TRBJ1-1; D is unclear. This sample comprised peripheral blood, obtained 28 days after the second AZD1222 dose. The clonotype was recovered from an adult who received the AZD1222 COVID-19 vaccine. DNA for the CDR3: TGTGCCAGCAGCTCAGACCGGAACACTGAAGCTTTCTTT. This encodes CASSSDRNTEAFF.